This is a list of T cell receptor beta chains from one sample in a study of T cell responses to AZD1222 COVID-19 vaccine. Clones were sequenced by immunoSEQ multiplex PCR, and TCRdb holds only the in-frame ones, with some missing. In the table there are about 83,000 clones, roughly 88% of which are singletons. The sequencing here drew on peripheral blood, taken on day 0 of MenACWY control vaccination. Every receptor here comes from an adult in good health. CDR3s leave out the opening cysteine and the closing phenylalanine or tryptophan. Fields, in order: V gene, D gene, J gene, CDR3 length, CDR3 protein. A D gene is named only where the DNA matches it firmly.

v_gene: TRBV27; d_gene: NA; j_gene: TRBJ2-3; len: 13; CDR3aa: ASSIQGGWTDTQY
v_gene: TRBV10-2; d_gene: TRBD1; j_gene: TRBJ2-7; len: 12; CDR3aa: ASTGTGFFDEQY
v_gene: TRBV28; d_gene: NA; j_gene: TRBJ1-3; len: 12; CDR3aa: ASIHQQNGNTIY
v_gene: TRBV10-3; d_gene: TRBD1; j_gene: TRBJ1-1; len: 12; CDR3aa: AISPGGADTEAF
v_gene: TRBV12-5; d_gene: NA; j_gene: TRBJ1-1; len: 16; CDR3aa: ASGLVRVRGTMNTEAF
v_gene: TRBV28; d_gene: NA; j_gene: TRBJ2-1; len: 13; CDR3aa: ATSSGPATYNEQF
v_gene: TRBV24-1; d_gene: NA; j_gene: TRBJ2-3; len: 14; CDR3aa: ATSDLIAVSTDTQY
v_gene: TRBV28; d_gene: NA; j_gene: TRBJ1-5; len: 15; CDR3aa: ASSLRSDEWGNQPQH
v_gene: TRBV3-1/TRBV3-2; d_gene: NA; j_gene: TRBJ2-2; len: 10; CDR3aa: ASSLTTGELF
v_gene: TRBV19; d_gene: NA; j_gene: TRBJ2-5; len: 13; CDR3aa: ASGSVRLKGETQY
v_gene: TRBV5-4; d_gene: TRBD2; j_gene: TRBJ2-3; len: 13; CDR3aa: ASSGSAGELDTQY
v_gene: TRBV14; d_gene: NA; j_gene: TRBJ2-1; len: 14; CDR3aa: ASSHLAPSSYNEQF
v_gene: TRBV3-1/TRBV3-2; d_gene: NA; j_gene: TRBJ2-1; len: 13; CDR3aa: ASSQVQGGHNEQF
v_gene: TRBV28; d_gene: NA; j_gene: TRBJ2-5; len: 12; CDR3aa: ASSSSGLKETQY
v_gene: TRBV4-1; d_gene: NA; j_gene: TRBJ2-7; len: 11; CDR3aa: ASSLQGAYEQY
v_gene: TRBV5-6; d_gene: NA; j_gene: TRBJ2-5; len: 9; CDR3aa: ASSFGETQY
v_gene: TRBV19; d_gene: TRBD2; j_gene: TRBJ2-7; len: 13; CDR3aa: ASNSGTSGTYEQY
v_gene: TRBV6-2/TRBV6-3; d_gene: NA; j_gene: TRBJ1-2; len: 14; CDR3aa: ASSFPRDRGRYGYT
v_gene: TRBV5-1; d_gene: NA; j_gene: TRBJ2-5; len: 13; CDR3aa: ASSPFGGVGETQY
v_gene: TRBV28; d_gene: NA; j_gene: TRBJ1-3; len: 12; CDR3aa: ASLDRSSGNTIY
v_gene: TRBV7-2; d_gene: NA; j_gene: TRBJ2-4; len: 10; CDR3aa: ASSLGSGIQY
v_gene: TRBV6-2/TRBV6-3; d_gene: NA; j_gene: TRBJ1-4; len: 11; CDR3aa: ASSRDYNEKLF
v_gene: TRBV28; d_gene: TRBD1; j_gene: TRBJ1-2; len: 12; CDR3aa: ASSLPGQGYGYT
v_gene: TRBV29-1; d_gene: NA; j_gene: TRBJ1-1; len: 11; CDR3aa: SGFGQKNTEAF
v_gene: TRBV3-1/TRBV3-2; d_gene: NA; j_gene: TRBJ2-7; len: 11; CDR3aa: ASSQGATYEQY
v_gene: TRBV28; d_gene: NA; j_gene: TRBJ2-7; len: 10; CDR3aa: ASSSLRIEQY
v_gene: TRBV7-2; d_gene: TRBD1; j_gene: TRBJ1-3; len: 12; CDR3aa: ASSLQGQANTIY
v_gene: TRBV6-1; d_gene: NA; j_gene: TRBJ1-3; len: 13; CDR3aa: ASSELGGSGNTIY
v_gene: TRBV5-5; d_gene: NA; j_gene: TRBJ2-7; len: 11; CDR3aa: ASSPYPSDEQY
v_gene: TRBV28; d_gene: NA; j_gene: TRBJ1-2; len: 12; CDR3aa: ASSRNRERGGYT
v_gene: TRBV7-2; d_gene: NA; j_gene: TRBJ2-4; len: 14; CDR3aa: ASSLRESGAKNIQY
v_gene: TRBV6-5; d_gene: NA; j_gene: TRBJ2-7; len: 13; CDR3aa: ASSYLQVETYEQY
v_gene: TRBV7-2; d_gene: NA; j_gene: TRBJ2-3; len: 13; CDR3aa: ASSLGFGAADTQY
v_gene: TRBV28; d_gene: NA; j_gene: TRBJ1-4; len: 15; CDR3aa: ASSPVFLGAANEKLF
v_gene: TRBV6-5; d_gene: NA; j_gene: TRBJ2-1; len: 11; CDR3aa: ASMRAVRNEQF
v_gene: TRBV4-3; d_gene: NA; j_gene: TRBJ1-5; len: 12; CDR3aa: ASSRYTVDQPQH
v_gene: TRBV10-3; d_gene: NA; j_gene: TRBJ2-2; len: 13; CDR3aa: ASQDTGVLTGELF
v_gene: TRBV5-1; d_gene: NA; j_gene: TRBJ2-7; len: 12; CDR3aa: ASSLGDRGDEQY
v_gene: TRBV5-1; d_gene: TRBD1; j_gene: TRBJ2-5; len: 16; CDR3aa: ASRSWGQGRGVQETQY
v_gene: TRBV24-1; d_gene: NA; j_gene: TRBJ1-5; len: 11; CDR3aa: ATSSGSNQPQH
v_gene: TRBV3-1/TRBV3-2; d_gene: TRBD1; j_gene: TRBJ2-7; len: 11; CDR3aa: ASSPDRSYEQY
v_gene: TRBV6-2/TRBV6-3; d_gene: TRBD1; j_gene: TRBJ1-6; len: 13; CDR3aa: ASSQRQGLGSPLH
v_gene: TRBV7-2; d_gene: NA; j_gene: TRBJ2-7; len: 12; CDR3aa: ASSSQGSLYEQY
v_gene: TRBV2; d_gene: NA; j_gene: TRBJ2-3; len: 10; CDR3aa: ASRGGPDTQY
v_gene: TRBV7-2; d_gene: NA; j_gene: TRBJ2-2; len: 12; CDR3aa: ASSLGSVTGELF
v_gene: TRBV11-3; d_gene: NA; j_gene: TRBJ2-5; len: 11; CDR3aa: ASSDPDEETQY
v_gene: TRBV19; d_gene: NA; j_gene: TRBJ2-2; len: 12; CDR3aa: ASSILLNTGELF
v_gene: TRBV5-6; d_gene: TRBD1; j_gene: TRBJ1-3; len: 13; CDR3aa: ASSPDRAFGNTIY
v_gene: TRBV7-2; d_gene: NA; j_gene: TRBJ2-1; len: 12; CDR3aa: ASSFQGSDGEQF
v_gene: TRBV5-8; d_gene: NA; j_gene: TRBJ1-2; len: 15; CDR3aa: ASSLEGPTRPLGGYT
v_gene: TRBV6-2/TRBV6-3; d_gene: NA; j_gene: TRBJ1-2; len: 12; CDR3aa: ASSRITGNYGYT
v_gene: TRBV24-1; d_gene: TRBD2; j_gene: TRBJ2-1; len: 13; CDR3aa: ATSLSGRSYNEQF
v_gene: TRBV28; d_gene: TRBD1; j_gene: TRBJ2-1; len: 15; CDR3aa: ASTGQGDTVSYNEQF
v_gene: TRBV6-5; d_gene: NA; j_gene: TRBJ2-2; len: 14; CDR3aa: ASSYSQGYDTGELF
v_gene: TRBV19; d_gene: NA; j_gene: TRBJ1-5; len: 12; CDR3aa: ASSIVWGNQPQH
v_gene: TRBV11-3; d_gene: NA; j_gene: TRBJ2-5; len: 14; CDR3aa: ASSSGGGSAQETQY
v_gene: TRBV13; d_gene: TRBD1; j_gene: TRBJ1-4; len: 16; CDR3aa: ASSPIDPGQGSDEKLF
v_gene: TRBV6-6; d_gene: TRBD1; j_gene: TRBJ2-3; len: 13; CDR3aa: ASRLWDREKDTQY
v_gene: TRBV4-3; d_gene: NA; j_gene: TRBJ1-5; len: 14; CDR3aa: ASSQDFGQSNQPQH
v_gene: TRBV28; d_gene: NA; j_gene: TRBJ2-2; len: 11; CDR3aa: ASSFPGTGELF